This record concerns one T cell receptor (beta chain) sequence. Its antigen is unknown. The data were obtained in a study of OX40 agonist ivuxolimab in advanced cancers. Germline CDR1 MNHEY, CDR2 SMNVEV (reference sequence). The length of the CDR3 is 18 residues. The V end lost 2 bases, the J end lost 3 bases, and 20 bases lay between the germline ends. Method: immunoSEQ multiplex PCR; TCRdb's copy keeps in-frame clones and lacks some. The sample lists fewer than 30,000 clones, 85% to 90% occurring once. Overall study findings and caveats: The study found among the lowest clonal expansion in partial responders at 0.1-3.0 mg/kg. At doses 0.1 to 3.0 mg/kg, CD4+ and CD8+ clones expanded.

This rearrangement joins TRBV27 to TRBJ2-1; D may correspond to TRBD1 or TRBD2 (6 bases each). This specimen consisted of CD4+ or CD8+ T cells sorted from blood, obtained in a trial of the OX40 agonist ivuxolimab. The sequence was obtained from an adult with an advanced solid tumor such as melanoma, head and neck, liver or kidney cancer. Written as DNA, the CDR3 is TGTGCCAGCAGTTTAGGGGGCGGGGAGGTTTCGTTCTACAATGAGCAGTTCTTC. Its translation is CASSLGGGEVSFYNEQFF.